A single sample is the source of the 25 T cell receptor beta chains below, sequenced in a study of T cell changes during pregnancy in multiple sclerosis. TCRdb keeps only in-frame clones here, not all; method: immunoSEQ multiplex PCR. The data show approximately 80,000 clones, nearly 95% seen once. Material: peripheral blood, obtained in the second trimester of pregnancy. The receptors here all came from a female donor in good health, enrolled as a control in a pregnancy study.

The V and J genes are TRBV27 and TRBJ2-7; 7 bases fit TRBD1. This CDR3 comprises 15 residues. Germline V CDR1 and CDR2: MNHEY, SMNVEV (reference sequence). V dropped 0 bases and J dropped 2; count of bases not matched to a gene: 4. The CDR3 spells CASSLSITGAYEQYF. Written as DNA, the CDR3 is TGTGCCAGCAGTTTATCGATAACAGGGGCCTACGAGCAGTACTTC.

J is TRBJ2-7 and V is TRBV28; TRBD1 matches at 9 bases. The V and J ends lost 4 bases and 0 bases, in that order; junction bases with no gene match: 4. The CDR3 is 15 amino acids. Per the germline V gene, CDR1 is MDHEN and CDR2 is SYDVKM. For the CDR3, the DNA is TGTGCCAGCAGTTCGACAGGGGGTTACTCCTACGAGCAGTACTTC. This encodes CASSSTGGYSYEQYF.

In its sample, this clone was seen once. V is TRBV18 and J is TRBJ1-3; maybe TRBD1 (5 bases). Trimming removed 2 bases at V and 2 bases at J, with 16 bases between. The CDR3 contains 17 residues. Germline assignment: CDR1 KGHSH and CDR2 LQKENI. This chain's CDR3 is CASSPTGQGRTGNTIYF. Here the CDR3 DNA reads TGTGCCAGCTCACCAACCGGGCAGGGAAGAACTGGAAACACCATATATTTT.

The chain couples TRBV28 to TRBJ1-4; 8 bases map to TRBD1. The length of the CDR3 is 16 residues. Germline V gene lookup returns CDR1 MDHEN and CDR2 SYDVKM. The ends lost 0 bases at V and 8 bases at J; junction bases unmatched: 8. The CDR3 sequence: CASSLWTGARAEKLFF. CDR3 DNA sequence: TGTGCCAGCAGTTTATGGACAGGGGCCCGGGCGGAAAAACTGTTTTTT.

V gene TRBV28 combines with J gene TRBJ2-2; D perhaps matches TRBD1 (6 bases). Germline CDR1 reads MDHEN; CDR2 reads SYDVKM. V was clipped by 6 bases and J by 1 base, with 12 bases between them. The CDR3 loop spans 15 amino acids. CDR3 DNA sequence: TGTGCCAGCAGATCACCACAGGGGAACACCGGGGAGCTGTTTTTT. Its protein is CASRSPQGNTGELFF.

V and J are TRBV28 and TRBJ2-5; D gene uncertain. CDR3 length: 13 residues. Germline V gives CDR1 MDHEN, CDR2 SYDVKM. Between the trimmed V and J ends, which lost 6 bases and 5 bases, there was a span of 13 bases. In nucleotides, the CDR3 is TGTGCCAGCAGCTCGAGGTTCGGCGAGACCCAGTACTTC. This sequence encodes CASSSRFGETQYF.

J is TRBJ2-7 and V is TRBV5-4; 7 bases align to TRBD2. The ends lost 3 bases at V and 9 bases at J; junction bases unmatched: 12. Looked up from germline, CDR1 is SGHNT and CDR2 is YYREEE (reference sequence). The CDR3 has 14 amino acids. Written as DNA, the CDR3 is TGTGCCAGCAGCTGGGCTAGCGGAGGTCGTCGGCAGTACTTC. The encoded protein is CASSWASGGRRQYF.

V usage is TRBV6-5 and J usage is TRBJ1-1; the D gene is possibly TRBD1 (6 bases). CDR3 length: 15 residues. CDR1 and CDR2 from the germline V gene are MNHEY and SVGAGI. Trimming removed 1 base at V and 4 bases at J, with 13 bases between. DNA for the CDR3: TGTGCCAGCAGTTACTTCGGGGGGCGCCTCACTGAAGCTTTCTTT. Amino acids: CASSYFGGRLTEAFF.

This clone was detected only once. V gene TRBV28 combines with J gene TRBJ1-1, with D uncertain. Germline loops: CDR1 MDHEN, CDR2 SYDVKM. The ends were cut back, 3 bases at V and 5 bases at J, with 10 bases in the middle. The CDR3 is 13 amino acids. CDR3 sequence (DNA): TGTGCCAGCAGTTTTATGGCGGGGACTGAAGCTTTCTTT. Amino acid sequence: CASSFMAGTEAFF.

The chain joins TRBV2 to TRBJ2-2, with D tentatively TRBD2 (6 bases). Germline-derived CDR1 and CDR2 are SNHLY and FYNNEI. The V end was cut by 4 bases, the J end by 0 bases, with 12 bases between. The length of the CDR3 is 16 residues. The CDR3 nucleotides are TGTGCCAGCAGTGGGGTAGCGGCCGCGAACACCGGGGAGCTGTTTTTT. Amino acid sequence: CASSGVAAANTGELFF.

V is TRBV27 and J is TRBJ1-5; D is possibly TRBD1 (5 bases). Trimming removed 3 bases at V and 3 bases at J, with 12 bases between. CDR1 is MNHEY and CDR2 is SMNVEV in the germline V gene (reference sequence). The CDR3 spans 15 residues. The CDR3 region is CASSLGGAVNQPQHF. For the CDR3, the DNA is TGTGCCAGCAGTTTGGGTGGGGCAGTCAATCAGCCCCAGCATTTT.

The chain has TRBV4-1 and TRBJ1-5, with TRBD1 as a possible D gene (5 bases). Germline V gene data show CDR1 as MGHRA and CDR2 as YSYEKL. V was shortened by 4 bases and J by 5 bases, with 15 bases between the two germline ends. The CDR3 has 15 residues. DNA for the CDR3: TGCGCCAGCAGCCGCGCGACAGAGCCAGATCAGCCCCAGCATTTT. Protein sequence: CASSRATEPDQPQHF.

The V call is TRBV5-1, the J call TRBJ2-2, with D possibly matching TRBD2 (6 bases). This CDR3 is built from 14 residues. Germline CDR1 SGHRS, CDR2 YFSETQ. V lost 4 bases and J 0 bases, leaving 7 bases between the germline ends. DNA of the CDR3: TGCGCCAGCAGCCGCGGGGCGAACACCGGGGAGCTGTTTTTT. It yields the protein CASSRGANTGELFF.

The chain carries TRBV18 and TRBJ2-7, with 9 positions matching TRBD1. This CDR3 spans 14 amino acids. The germline V gene has CDR1 KGHSH and CDR2 LQKENI. V lost 6 bases and J lost 3; bases outside the gene matches: 6. The CDR3 sequence is CASSKTGGGYEQYF. The CDR3 bases are TGTGCCAGCTCGAAGACAGGGGGAGGCTACGAGCAGTACTTC.

The chain couples TRBV5-5 to TRBJ1-1; 9 bases agree with TRBD1. Per germline, CDR1 SGHKS and CDR2 YYEKEE (reference sequence). This CDR3 has 16 amino acids. Trimming took 1 base from V and 0 from J; bases not matched to a gene: 4. The DNA for the CDR3 is TGTGCCAGCAGCTTGACAGGGGGCCCCCTGAACACTGAAGCTTTCTTT. Translation gives CASSLTGGPLNTEAFF.

The chain joins TRBV4-2 to TRBJ2-7; 8 bases match TRBD2. The CDR3 contains 15 residues. V lost 0 bases to trimming and J lost 0 bases; unmatched junction nucleotides: 1. Germline V CDR1 and CDR2: LGHNA, YNFKEQ. CDR3 loop: CASSQDGTSSYEQYF. CDR3 coding DNA: TGTGCCAGCAGCCAAGACGGGACTAGCTCCTACGAGCAGTACTTC.

The chain uses TRBV19 and TRBJ2-3; the D gene is possibly TRBD2 (5 bases). Germline V gene data show CDR1 as LNHDA and CDR2 as SQIVND (reference sequence). The V and J ends lost 7 bases and 7 bases respectively, with 12 bases between them. The CDR3 covers 12 residues. CDR3 in amino acids: CASNDRGYTQYF. In nucleotides, the CDR3 is TGTGCCAGTAACGATCGGGGATATACGCAGTATTTT.

The V and J genes are TRBV27 and TRBJ2-3, with no clear D. The ends were cut back, 10 bases at V and 1 base at J, with 6 bases in the middle. CDR1 is MNHEY and CDR2 is SMNVEV in the germline V gene (reference sequence). This CDR3 is built from 11 residues. CDR3 nucleotide sequence: TGTGCCATCTCCTGCACAGATACGCAGTATTTT. This encodes CAISCTDTQYF.

This rearrangement joins TRBV29-1 to TRBJ2-1, with a tentative D call TRBD1 (5 bases). Trimming took 1 base from V and 4 from J, leaving 11 bases between them. CDR3 length: 14 amino acids. Per the germline V gene, CDR1 is SQVTM and CDR2 is ANQGSEA. This chain's CDR3 is CSVEASGLYNEQFF. The CDR3 DNA sequence: TGCAGCGTTGAAGCTTCAGGGCTATACAATGAGCAGTTCTTC.

This chain links TRBV15 with TRBJ2-7; D not certain. The CDR3 covers 13 residues. Germline values: CDR1 LNHNV, CDR2 YYDKDF (reference sequence). V was clipped by 9 bases and J by 2 bases, with 14 bases between them. DNA of the CDR3: TGTGCCACTGCTCCTGGGCAGGCCTACGAGCAGTACTTC. This sequence encodes CATAPGQAYEQYF.

V gene TRBV6-5 combines with J gene TRBJ1-2; D call uncertain. The CDR3 spans 13 residues. Trimming took off 9 bases at V and 0 bases at J, with 11 bases between the two ends. The germline CDR1 and CDR2 sequences are MNHEY and SVGAGI. CDR3 bases: TGTGCCAGTGGGCGGGGAGCTAACTATGGCTACACCTTC. Its translation is CASGRGANYGYTF.

The V and J genes are TRBV19 and TRBJ2-5, with D maybe TRBD1 (5 bases). V was cut by 2 bases and J by 0 bases, with 16 bases left in between. CDR3 length: 17 residues. Germline V CDR1 and CDR2: LNHDA, SQIVND (reference sequence). As DNA, the CDR3 is TGTGCCAGTAGTATATCCCTCCGGACACCGTACCAAGAGACCCAGTACTTC. Protein sequence: CASSISLRTPYQETQYF.

Comment on this clone: The junction departs from germline at one end; a sequencing error may be responsible. The CDR3 region has the DNA TGTGCCAGCAGCGTAGCCCCATCTAGCGGCCAAAAGACCCAGTACTTC. Amino acid sequence: CASSVAPSSGQKTQYF. This chain uses TRBV9 with TRBJ2-5, with 7 positions matching TRBD2. This CDR3 spans 16 amino acids. Germline loops: CDR1 SGDLS, CDR2 YYNGEE.

This clone is a singleton in its sample. In nucleotides, the CDR3 is TGTGCCAGCAGCTTGGCGGGGGAGGCCTACGAGCAGTACTTC. Protein sequence: CASSLAGEAYEQYF. This rearrangement joins TRBV7-2 to TRBJ2-7, with TRBD2 matching over 7 bases. J was trimmed by 2 bases and V by 3 bases; bases with no gene match: 4. The CDR3 runs 14 residues. Germline V gene data show CDR1 as SGHTA and CDR2 as FQGNSA.

The rearrangement links TRBV19 to TRBJ2-1; no clear D gene. Trimming removed 3 bases at V and 1 base at J, with 10 bases between. The germline V gene has CDR1 LNHDA and CDR2 SQIVND (reference sequence). The CDR3 runs 15 residues. DNA for the CDR3: TGTGCCAGTAGTATCCCCCCCGCGTCCTACAATGAGCAGTTCTTC. Amino acid sequence: CASSIPPASYNEQFF.